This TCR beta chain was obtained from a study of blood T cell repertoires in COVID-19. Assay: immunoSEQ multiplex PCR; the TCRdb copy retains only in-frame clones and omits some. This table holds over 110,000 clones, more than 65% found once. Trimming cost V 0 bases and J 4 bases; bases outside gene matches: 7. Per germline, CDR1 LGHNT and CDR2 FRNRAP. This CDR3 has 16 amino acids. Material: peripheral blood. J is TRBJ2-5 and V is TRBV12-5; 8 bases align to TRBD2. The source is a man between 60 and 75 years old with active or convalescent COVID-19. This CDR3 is CASGLVTGGSGETQYF. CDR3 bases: TGTGCTAGTGGTTTGGTCACGGGGGGGAGTGGAGAGACCCAGTACTTC.